This T cell receptor (beta chain) was sequenced for a study of T cells after yellow fever vaccination. This clonotype was counted between two and nine times. As yet, its antigen is unknown. Overall study results and limits: Most primary-vaccination clones reappeared after the booster (approximately 96% CD4, approximately 88% CD8). Clonotypes found in both CD4 and CD8 compartments made up a small share. The secondary response was weaker but peaked faster, day 5 versus 15.

TCRdb called the 5' RACE reads again in MiXCR, with one record for every CDR3 protein. The sample gives 510,000 or so distinct CDR3 sequences, less than 20% of which show up once; roughly an eighth is in the top ten. Per germline, CDR1 SEHNR and CDR2 FQNEAQ (reference sequence). CDR3 length: 15 residues. Unmatched junction bases numbered 10, after V lost 5 bases and J lost 4 bases. The origin of this receptor is a man aged 25-40 years who received the YFV17D yellow fever vaccine. This specimen consisted of PBMCs, obtained 15 days after the yellow fever booster vaccination. The rearrangement joins TRBV7-9 to TRBJ2-7; 8 bases map to TRBD2. Here the CDR3 reads CASSTWASGRYEQYF. The CDR3 DNA reads as TGTGCCAGCAGCACCTGGGCTAGCGGGCGTTACGAGCAGTACTTC.